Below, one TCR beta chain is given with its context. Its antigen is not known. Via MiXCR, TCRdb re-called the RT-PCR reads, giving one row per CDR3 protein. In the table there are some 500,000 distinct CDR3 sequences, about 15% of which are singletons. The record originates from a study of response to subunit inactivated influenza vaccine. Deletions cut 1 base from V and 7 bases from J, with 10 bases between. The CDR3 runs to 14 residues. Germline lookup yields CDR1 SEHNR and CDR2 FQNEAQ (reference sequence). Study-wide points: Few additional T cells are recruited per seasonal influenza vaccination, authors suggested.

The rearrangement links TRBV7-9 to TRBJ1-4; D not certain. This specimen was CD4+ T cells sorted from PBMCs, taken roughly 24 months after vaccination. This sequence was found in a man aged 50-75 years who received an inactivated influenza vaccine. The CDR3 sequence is CASSLDGRSEKLFF. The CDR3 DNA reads TGTGCCAGCAGCTTAGATGGAAGGAGTGAAAAACTGTTTTTT.